Listed below are T cell receptor beta chains from one sample, sequenced in a study of shared clonotypes between healthy human individuals. The method was immunoSEQ multiplex PCR; TCRdb's version includes in-frame clones alone and lacks a portion of them. Among a few million clones listed, 90% to 95% were seen once. Input material: naive CD8+ T cells from PBMCs. All receptors derive from a man aged 18 to 35 in good health. Some clones in this sample may be carry-over from other donors' samples. Each CDR3 is given with its conserved first and last residue. D genes are given only for firm matches. Clone sizes are given selectively: once, few, many, or a class where the clone is expanded.

J: TRBJ1-4; V: TRBV7-4; D: NA; size: NA; CDR3: CASSLGLGPNEKLFF; DNA: TGTGCCAGCAGCTTAGGGTTGGGGCCTAATGAAAAACTGTTTTTT
J: TRBJ2-1; V: TRBV7-9; D: TRBD2; size: NA; CDR3: CASSPTSGRDYNEQFF; DNA: TGTGCCAGCAGCCCGACTAGCGGGAGGGACTACAATGAGCAGTTCTTC
J: TRBJ2-2; V: TRBV7-3; D: NA; size: NA; CDR3: CASSLDRTGELFF; DNA: TGTGCCAGCAGCTTAGACAGGACCGGGGAGCTGTTTTTT
J: TRBJ2-1; V: TRBV5-1; D: NA; size: NA; CDR3: CASSLASGNEQFF; DNA: TGCGCCAGCAGCTTGGCATCGGGCAATGAGCAGTTCTTC
J: TRBJ1-5; V: TRBV5-1; D: NA; size: NA; CDR3: CASSLGPGGINQPQHF; DNA: TGCGCCAGCAGCTTGGGGCCTGGGGGCATCAATCAGCCCCAGCATTTT
J: TRBJ2-6; V: TRBV9; D: NA; size: NA; CDR3: CASSSSPGSGANVLTF; DNA: TGTGCCAGCAGCTCTAGCCCAGGCTCTGGGGCCAACGTCCTGACTTTC
J: TRBJ1-1; V: TRBV19; D: NA; size: NA; CDR3: CASSAGTSWTEAFF; DNA: TGTGCCAGTAGTGCCGGTACGTCGTGGACTGAAGCTTTCTTT
J: TRBJ2-3; V: TRBV7-9; D: NA; size: NA; CDR3: CASTGLALSTDTQYF; DNA: TGTGCCAGCACAGGGCTAGCGTTGAGCACAGATACGCAGTATTTT
J: TRBJ2-7; V: TRBV13; D: NA; size: NA; CDR3: CASSLVPRGSAHEQYF; DNA: TGTGCCAGCAGCTTAGTACCAAGAGGCTCTGCCCACGAGCAGTACTTC
J: TRBJ2-1; V: TRBV2; D: NA; size: NA; CDR3: CASSEGSYNEQFF; DNA: TGTGCCAGCAGTGAGGGTTCCTACAATGAGCAGTTCTTC
J: TRBJ2-3; V: TRBV7-9; D: TRBD1; size: NA; CDR3: CASSRQGLADTQYF; DNA: TGTGCCAGCAGCCGACAGGGCCTCGCAGATACGCAGTATTTT
J: TRBJ2-7; V: TRBV18; D: NA; size: NA; CDR3: CASSPGPRSYEQYF; DNA: TGTGCCAGCTCACCTGGGCCCCGATCCTACGAGCAGTACTTC
J: TRBJ2-7; V: TRBV5-1; D: NA; size: NA; CDR3: CASSLWGTTYEQYF; DNA: TGCGCCAGCAGCCTCTGGGGCACGACCTACGAGCAGTACTTC
J: TRBJ2-7; V: TRBV5-4; D: TRBD1; size: NA; CDR3: CASSLEPGGVYEQYF; DNA: TGTGCCAGCAGCTTGGAACCAGGGGGTGTCTACGAGCAGTACTTC
J: TRBJ2-7; V: TRBV11-2; D: NA; size: NA; CDR3: CASSPKEGRTYEQYF; DNA: TGTGCCAGCAGCCCGAAAGAGGGGAGAACCTACGAGCAGTACTTC
J: TRBJ1-1; V: TRBV7-2; D: NA; size: NA; CDR3: CASSLGQLNTEAFF; DNA: TGTGCCAGCAGCTTGGGACAATTGAACACTGAAGCTTTCTTT
J: TRBJ2-1; V: TRBV7-3; D: NA; size: NA; CDR3: CASSFIASPYNEQFF; DNA: TGTGCCAGCAGCTTCATAGCTAGCCCTTACAATGAGCAGTTCTTC
J: TRBJ1-5; V: TRBV7-8; D: NA; size: NA; CDR3: CASSTGTPNQPQHF; DNA: TGTGCCAGCAGCACCGGGACACCAAATCAGCCCCAGCATTTT
J: TRBJ2-3; V: TRBV14; D: NA; size: NA; CDR3: CASSQDFPSKINTDTQYF; DNA: TGTGCCAGCAGCCAAGATTTCCCGTCCAAAATCAACACAGATACGCAGTATTTT
J: TRBJ1-1; V: TRBV27; D: NA; size: NA; CDR3: CASSLDAGGTNTEAFF; DNA: TGTGCCAGCAGTTTAGATGCGGGGGGGACTAACACTGAAGCTTTCTTT
J: TRBJ2-7; V: TRBV7-9; D: TRBD1; size: NA; CDR3: CASSLSRNRGDYEQYF; DNA: TGTGCCAGCAGCTTAAGTAGAAACAGGGGGGACTACGAGCAGTACTTC
J: TRBJ2-1; V: TRBV5-1; D: NA; size: NA; CDR3: CASSLRLGTTDNEQFF; DNA: TGCGCCAGCAGCTTGCGTCTCGGTACAACCGACAATGAGCAGTTCTTC
J: TRBJ1-2; V: TRBV7-9; D: NA; size: once; CDR3: CASSLGASGYGYTF; DNA: TGTGCCAGCAGCTTAGGGGCGAGCGGCTATGGCTACACCTTC
J: TRBJ1-1; V: TRBV7-9; D: TRBD1; size: few; CDR3: CASSPDREGEAFF; DNA: TGTGCCAGCAGCCCGGACAGGGAGGGCGAAGCTTTCTTT
J: TRBJ2-5; V: TRBV10-3; D: NA; size: NA; CDR3: CAISEQRETQYF; DNA: TGTGCCATCAGTGAGCAGAGGGAGACCCAGTACTTC
J: TRBJ2-1; V: TRBV7-2; D: TRBD2; size: NA; CDR3: CASSLLAGARSEQFF; DNA: TGTGCCAGCAGCTTACTAGCGGGAGCACGTAGTGAGCAGTTCTTC
J: TRBJ1-5; V: TRBV6-1; D: NA; size: NA; CDR3: CASSEGPAGYQPQHF; DNA: TGTGCCAGCAGTGAAGGCCCTGCAGGCTATCAGCCCCAGCATTTT
J: TRBJ2-7; V: TRBV6-5; D: NA; size: NA; CDR3: CASSYSSGEAYEQYF; DNA: TGTGCCAGCAGTTACTCTTCGGGTGAGGCCTACGAGCAGTACTTC
J: TRBJ2-6; V: TRBV7-6; D: NA; size: NA; CDR3: CASSFSSGQYSGANVLTF; DNA: TGTGCCAGCAGCTTCAGTTCGGGGCAATATTCCGGGGCCAACGTCCTGACTTTC
J: TRBJ1-3; V: TRBV4-2; D: NA; size: NA; CDR3: CASSQDLSRSGNTIYF; DNA: TGTGCCAGCAGCCAAGATTTGTCACGCTCTGGAAACACCATATATTTT
J: TRBJ2-7; V: TRBV27; D: NA; size: NA; CDR3: CASSIFHPSYEQYF; DNA: TGTGCCAGCAGCATTTTTCACCCCTCCTACGAGCAGTACTTC
J: TRBJ2-5; V: TRBV28; D: NA; size: NA; CDR3: CASSLLGASGTQYF; DNA: TGTGCCAGCAGTTTACTTGGGGCAAGTGGGACCCAGTACTTC
J: TRBJ1-2; V: TRBV5-8; D: NA; size: NA; CDR3: CASSYRTLYGYTF; DNA: TGTGCCAGCAGCTATCGGACACTCTATGGCTACACCTTC
J: TRBJ1-1; V: TRBV11-1; D: NA; size: NA; CDR3: CASSAYRTVEAFF; DNA: TGTGCCAGCAGCGCTTATCGGACAGTTGAAGCTTTCTTT
J: TRBJ2-3; V: TRBV9; D: TRBD2; size: NA; CDR3: CASSRGLAGEGTDTQYF; DNA: TGTGCCAGCAGTCGCGGACTAGCGGGAGAGGGCACAGATACGCAGTATTTT
J: TRBJ2-2; V: TRBV6-6; D: NA; size: NA; CDR3: CASSPTFRPGELFF; DNA: TGTGCCAGCAGCCCTACTTTTCGGCCCGGGGAGCTGTTTTTT
J: TRBJ2-7; V: TRBV4-1; D: TRBD2; size: NA; CDR3: CASSPPTSGRDEQYF; DNA: TGCGCCAGCAGCCCGCCGACTAGCGGGAGGGACGAGCAGTACTTC
J: TRBJ2-5; V: TRBV5-6; D: NA; size: NA; CDR3: CASTLWGSETQYF; DNA: TGTGCCAGCACTCTTTGGGGGTCAGAGACCCAGTACTTC
J: TRBJ2-1; V: TRBV6-6; D: TRBD2; size: NA; CDR3: CASSTSGSYNEQFF; DNA: TGTGCCAGCAGTACTAGCGGGAGTTATAATGAGCAGTTCTTC
J: TRBJ1-6; V: TRBV4-1; D: NA; size: once; CDR3: CASSPGGRLSLHF; DNA: TGCGCCAGCAGCCCCGGGGGAAGGTTATCCCTCCACTTT
J: TRBJ2-7; V: TRBV7-9; D: NA; size: NA; CDR3: CASSPGSSPSEQYF; DNA: TGTGCCAGCAGCCCCGGGTCGTCACCCTCCGAGCAGTACTTC
J: TRBJ2-1; V: TRBV7-9; D: NA; size: NA; CDR3: CASSLGEQFF; DNA: TGTGCCAGCAGCTTGGGTGAGCAGTTCTTC
J: TRBJ1-1; V: TRBV27; D: NA; size: NA; CDR3: CASRGRGNTEAFF; DNA: TGTGCCAGCAGGGGGCGAGGGAACACTGAAGCTTTCTTT
J: TRBJ2-7; V: TRBV28; D: NA; size: NA; CDR3: CASSLGAGREQYF; DNA: TGTGCCAGCAGTTTAGGTGCGGGGCGGGAGCAGTACTTC
J: TRBJ2-7; V: TRBV29-1; D: NA; size: NA; CDR3: CSVGRSGQGAYEQYF; DNA: TGCAGCGTTGGTAGGTCCGGGCAGGGCGCCTACGAGCAGTACTTC
J: TRBJ1-2; V: TRBV5-1; D: NA; size: NA; CDR3: CASSLGGNYGYTF; DNA: TGCGCCAGCAGCTTGGGGGGGAACTATGGCTACACCTTC
J: TRBJ1-2; V: TRBV25-1; D: NA; size: few; CDR3: CASSAGGGYTF; DNA: TGTGCCAGCAGTGCGGGAGGCGGCTACACCTTC
J: TRBJ1-2; V: TRBV27; D: NA; size: NA; CDR3: CASSALTTNYGYTF; DNA: TGTGCCAGCAGCGCCCTAACAACTAACTATGGCTACACCTTC
J: TRBJ2-2; V: TRBV7-9; D: NA; size: NA; CDR3: CASSLQEEAGELFF; DNA: TGTGCCAGCAGCTTACAAGAGGAGGCCGGGGAGCTGTTTTTT
J: TRBJ2-3; V: TRBV7-6; D: TRBD2; size: NA; CDR3: CASSLGWASGKAADTQYF; DNA: TGTGCCAGCAGCTTAGGGTGGGCTAGCGGGAAGGCGGCAGATACGCAGTATTTT
J: TRBJ2-1; V: TRBV7-9; D: NA; size: once; CDR3: CASSPPVTRGDEQFF; DNA: TGTGCCAGCAGCCCGCCGGTCACCCGGGGCGATGAGCAGTTCTTC
J: TRBJ2-1; V: TRBV9; D: TRBD2; size: NA; CDR3: CASSVGGTSNALQQFF; DNA: TGTGCCAGCAGCGTAGGAGGGACTAGTAATGCCCTGCAGCAGTTCTTC
J: TRBJ2-1; V: TRBV5-6; D: NA; size: NA; CDR3: CASSFVGDGVYNEQFF; DNA: TGTGCCAGCAGCTTTGTAGGGGATGGGGTTTACAATGAGCAGTTCTTC
J: TRBJ2-7; V: TRBV19; D: NA; size: once; CDR3: CASSIDGNLISYEQYF; DNA: TGTGCCAGTAGTATAGACGGGAACCTAATCTCCTACGAGCAGTACTTC
J: TRBJ1-5; V: TRBV30; D: NA; size: NA; CDR3: CAWSGGGDGNQPQHF; DNA: TGTGCCTGGAGTGGAGGAGGGGACGGCAATCAGCCCCAGCATTTT
J: TRBJ2-7; V: TRBV18; D: TRBD2; size: NA; CDR3: CASSPREGQSYEQYF; DNA: TGTGCCAGCTCACCGCGGGAGGGCCAGTCCTACGAGCAGTACTTC
J: TRBJ2-7; V: TRBV7-2; D: TRBD2; size: NA; CDR3: CASSYLAGWAEQYF; DNA: TGTGCCAGCAGCTACCTAGCGGGATGGGCCGAGCAGTACTTC
J: TRBJ1-1; V: TRBV30; D: NA; size: NA; CDR3: CAWSDWNTEAFF; DNA: TGTGCCTGGAGTGACTGGAACACTGAAGCTTTCTTT
J: TRBJ2-7; V: TRBV7-6; D: TRBD1; size: once; CDR3: CASSTGTGAPYEQYF; DNA: TGTGCCAGCAGTACCGGGACAGGGGCTCCCTACGAGCAGTACTTC
J: TRBJ2-7; V: TRBV27; D: TRBD2; size: NA; CDR3: CASSFAGATYEQYF; DNA: TGTGCCAGCAGTTTCGCGGGAGCGACCTACGAGCAGTACTTC